A selection of T cell receptor beta chains follows, all from one sample in a study of human T cells and chemical hapten exposure. TCRdb reprocessed the RACE reads with MiXCR, giving one entry per CDR3 protein. The sample records more than 85,000 distinct CDR3 sequences, under 35% being singletons. The sample here was whole blood, taken in connection with sensitization to the hapten diphenylcyclopropenone (DPC). These TCRs come from a middle-aged man with alopecia areata. Some clones in this sample may be carry-over from other donors' samples. The CDR3 runs from the conserved cysteine through the conserved F or W. The order of the fields is V gene, J gene, CDR3 protein.

V gene: TRBV28
J gene: TRBJ1-1
CDR3 protein: CASSFLLYRVNKNTEAFF

V gene: TRBV9
J gene: TRBJ2-5
CDR3 protein: CASSVTSGGFGETQYF

V gene: TRBV3-1
J gene: TRBJ2-6
CDR3 protein: CASSQDHGRGISGANVLTF

V gene: TRBV4-1
J gene: TRBJ2-1
CDR3 protein: CASSQGLLGGNEQFF

V gene: TRBV6-2/TRBV6-3
J gene: TRBJ2-7
CDR3 protein: CASSYAGRGEQYF

V gene: TRBV29-1
J gene: TRBJ1-1
CDR3 protein: CSVEVYGKNTEAFF

V gene: TRBV28
J gene: TRBJ1-1
CDR3 protein: CASSFEGGRAFF

V gene: TRBV2
J gene: TRBJ1-5
CDR3 protein: CASSDGVRQPQHF

V gene: TRBV27
J gene: TRBJ2-1
CDR3 protein: CASSTPDSYNEQFF

V gene: TRBV6-1
J gene: TRBJ2-3
CDR3 protein: CASLERGGADTQYF

V gene: TRBV6-2/TRBV6-3
J gene: TRBJ1-1
CDR3 protein: CASSRVPGRDFF

V gene: TRBV28
J gene: TRBJ2-1
CDR3 protein: CASSPRGVSYNEQFF

V gene: TRBV9
J gene: TRBJ2-7
CDR3 protein: CASSPNPQSGFYEQYF

V gene: TRBV6-2/TRBV6-3
J gene: TRBJ2-1
CDR3 protein: CASRPNSSGFYNEQFF

V gene: TRBV5-5
J gene: TRBJ1-1
CDR3 protein: CASSLDEYGHTEAFF

V gene: TRBV3-1
J gene: TRBJ2-3
CDR3 protein: CASSQVHSTDTQYF

V gene: TRBV20-1
J gene: TRBJ2-7
CDR3 protein: CSASSTRGGSYEQYF

V gene: TRBV7-2
J gene: TRBJ2-3
CDR3 protein: CASSLAGKTSTDTQYF

V gene: TRBV11-3
J gene: TRBJ2-3
CDR3 protein: CASSSRGREGNTQYF

V gene: TRBV28
J gene: TRBJ1-6
CDR3 protein: CASSRGGQSTNSPLHF

V gene: TRBV7-2
J gene: TRBJ2-3
CDR3 protein: CASSLSATDTQYF

V gene: TRBV12-3/TRBV12-4
J gene: TRBJ1-2
CDR3 protein: CASKKPQGNYGYTF

V gene: TRBV7-2
J gene: TRBJ2-3
CDR3 protein: CASSLASGRTDTQYF

V gene: TRBV30
J gene: TRBJ1-1
CDR3 protein: CAWNEVNTEAFF

V gene: TRBV20-1
J gene: TRBJ1-4
CDR3 protein: CSARDGQVYATNEKLFF

V gene: TRBV29-1
J gene: TRBJ2-1
CDR3 protein: CSVEDPVAGASYNEQFF

V gene: TRBV2
J gene: TRBJ2-3
CDR3 protein: CASRDQGGFTDTQYF

V gene: TRBV15
J gene: TRBJ1-5
CDR3 protein: CATSREAGGALQPQHF

V gene: TRBV4-3
J gene: TRBJ2-3
CDR3 protein: CASSPPLEDTQYF

V gene: TRBV7-9
J gene: TRBJ2-1
CDR3 protein: CASSLGQASNEQFF

V gene: TRBV7-6
J gene: TRBJ1-2
CDR3 protein: CASSLGPGQAYGYTF

V gene: TRBV6-5
J gene: TRBJ2-7
CDR3 protein: CASSTASSEQYF

V gene: TRBV24-1
J gene: TRBJ2-1
CDR3 protein: CATSDHLGGGNEQFF

V gene: TRBV4-1
J gene: TRBJ2-5
CDR3 protein: CASSRGGGYGETQYF

V gene: TRBV11-3
J gene: TRBJ1-1
CDR3 protein: CASSLVAGADTEAFF

V gene: TRBV6-5
J gene: TRBJ1-2
CDR3 protein: CASSSLGGKDGYTF

V gene: TRBV12-3/TRBV12-4
J gene: TRBJ2-5
CDR3 protein: CASRTDSGGETQYF

V gene: TRBV12-3/TRBV12-4
J gene: TRBJ2-3
CDR3 protein: CASSPTSGLTDTQYF

V gene: TRBV3-1
J gene: TRBJ1-1
CDR3 protein: CASSLGTTNTEAFF

V gene: TRBV28
J gene: TRBJ2-3
CDR3 protein: CATRREDTQYF

V gene: TRBV3-1
J gene: TRBJ2-5
CDR3 protein: CASSQDPETQYF

V gene: TRBV6-1
J gene: TRBJ1-5
CDR3 protein: CASGTGQYSNQPQHF

V gene: TRBV29-1
J gene: TRBJ1-2
CDR3 protein: CSVGSVGDGYTF

V gene: TRBV4-3
J gene: TRBJ2-1
CDR3 protein: CASSLSIRGFGSYNEQFF

V gene: TRBV6-5
J gene: TRBJ2-6
CDR3 protein: CASSYSGTGKSGANVLTF

V gene: TRBV11-1
J gene: TRBJ2-3
CDR3 protein: CASSLVGTGLTQYF

V gene: TRBV29-1
J gene: TRBJ1-1
CDR3 protein: CSVEDGRLNTEAFF

V gene: TRBV7-6
J gene: TRBJ2-6
CDR3 protein: CASSPRGSGANVLTF

V gene: TRBV30
J gene: TRBJ2-1
CDR3 protein: CAWDHPGGLFYNEQFF

V gene: TRBV5-1
J gene: TRBJ2-3
CDR3 protein: CASSLMGRDGADTQYF

V gene: TRBV6-2/TRBV6-3
J gene: TRBJ2-1
CDR3 protein: CASRESGSITGEQFF

V gene: TRBV6-2/TRBV6-3
J gene: TRBJ2-1
CDR3 protein: CATDKGIGLLVNEQFF

V gene: TRBV29-1
J gene: TRBJ1-5
CDR3 protein: CSVTVQGGPNSNQPQHF

V gene: TRBV5-1
J gene: TRBJ2-3
CDR3 protein: CASSLEPAGTPNAQYF